Shown below are 2 T cell receptor beta chains from a single sample sequenced in a study of cytomegalovirus exposure and HLA in healthy donors. Primers: 60 Vbeta forward and 13 Jbeta reverse. Libraries were prepared by immunoSEQ multiplex PCR; TCRdb keeps only in-frame clonotypes and omits some of them. The profile shows approximately 200,000 clones, roughly 80% of them singletons. Sequencing was carried out using PBMCs. The receptors stem from a boy younger than 18 in good health and CMV-seronegative.

The chain links TRBV7-3 to TRBJ2-2; 8 bases line up with TRBD2. V was pared by 2 bases and J by 10 bases, with 9 bases of the junction left unmatched. Germline CDR1 reads SGHTA; CDR2 reads FQGTGA. The CDR3 loop spans 15 amino acids. CDR3 in amino acids: CASSLVPGGLEELFF. The CDR3 region has the DNA TGTGCCAGCAGCTTAGTTCCGGGGGGGCTTGAGGAGCTGTTTTTT. Looking up the rest from reference TRBV7-3 and TRBJ2-2 gives the full variable domain: GAGVSQTPSNKVTEKGKYVELRCDPISGHTALYWYRQSLGQGPEFLIYFQGTGAADDSGLPNDRFFAVRPEGSVSTLKIQRTERGDSAVYLCASSLVPGGLEELFFGEGSRLTVL.

The CDR3 DNA follows: TGTGCCAGCCAGGGGGCGCCTTCCTACGAGCAGTACTTC. It encodes CASQGAPSYEQYF. The chain is built from TRBV5-4 and TRBJ2-7; 8 bases match TRBD1. Germline V gives CDR1 SGHNT, CDR2 YYREEE (reference sequence). V lost 7 bases, J lost 1 base, and 4 bases stayed unmatched. There are 13 residues in the CDR3.